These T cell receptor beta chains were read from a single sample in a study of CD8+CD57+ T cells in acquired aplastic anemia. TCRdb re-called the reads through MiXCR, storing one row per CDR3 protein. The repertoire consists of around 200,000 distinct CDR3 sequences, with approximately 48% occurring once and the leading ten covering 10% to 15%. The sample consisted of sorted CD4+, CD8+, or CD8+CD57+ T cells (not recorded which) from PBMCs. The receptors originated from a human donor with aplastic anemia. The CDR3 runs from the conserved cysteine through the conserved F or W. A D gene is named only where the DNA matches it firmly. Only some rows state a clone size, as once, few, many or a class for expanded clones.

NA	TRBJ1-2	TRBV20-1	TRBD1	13	TGCAGTGCTAGAGAGGACAGGGGGCGCGGCTACACCTTC	CSAREDRGRGYTF
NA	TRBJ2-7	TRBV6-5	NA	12	TGTGCCAGCAGTTCCCAGAAATACGAGCAGTACTTC	CASSSQKYEQYF
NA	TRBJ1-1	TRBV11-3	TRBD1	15	TGTGCCAGCAGCTTGATGGGACAGGGATCTTCTGAAGCTTTCTTT	CASSLMGQGSSEAFF
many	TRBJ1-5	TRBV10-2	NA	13	TGCGCCAGCAGTGAGAGTAGGGGTCAGCCCCAGCATTTT	CASSESRGQPQHF
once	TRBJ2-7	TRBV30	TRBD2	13	TGTGCCTGGAGGTTACCCCTAGCGGGGGAGCAGTACTTC	CAWRLPLAGEQYF
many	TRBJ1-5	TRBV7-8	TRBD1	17	TGTGCCAGCAGTACGGACAGGGGAAGATGGGGCAATCAGCCCCAGCATTTT	CASSTDRGRWGNQPQHF
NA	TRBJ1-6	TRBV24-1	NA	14	TGTGCCACCAGTGATTTTATGGAGAATTCACCCCTCCACTTT	CATSDFMENSPLHF
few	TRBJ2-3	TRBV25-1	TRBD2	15	TGTGCCAGCAGTAGGACTAGCGGAAGCACAGATACGCAGTATTTT	CASSRTSGSTDTQYF
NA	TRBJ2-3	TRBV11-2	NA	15	TGTGCCAGCAGCTTAAGATGGACTAGCACAGATACGCAGTATTTT	CASSLRWTSTDTQYF
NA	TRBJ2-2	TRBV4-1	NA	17	TGCGCCAGCAGCCAAGATTCCGCGACAGGCACCACCGGGGAGCTGTTTTTT	CASSQDSATGTTGELFF
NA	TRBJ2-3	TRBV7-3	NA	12	TGTGCCAGCAGCCCGCCGGATAATACGCAGTATTTT	CASSPPDNTQYF
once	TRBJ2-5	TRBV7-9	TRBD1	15	TGTGCCAGCAGCCCCCGGGACAGCTTGAGGGAGACCCAGTACTTC	CASSPRDSLRETQYF
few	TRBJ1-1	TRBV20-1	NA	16	TGCAGTGCTAGAGATGTTAGGGGCAGGGAGAGCACTGAAGCTTTCTTT	CSARDVRGRESTEAFF
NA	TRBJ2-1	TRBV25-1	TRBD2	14	TGTGCCAGCAGTTTCCTAGCGGGAGATACTGAGCAGTTCTTC	CASSFLAGDTEQFF
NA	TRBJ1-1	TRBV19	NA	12	TGTGCCAGTAGTTTCCTGGGGACTGAAGCTTTCTTT	CASSFLGTEAFF
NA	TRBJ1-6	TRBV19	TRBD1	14	TGTGCCAGTAGTGGACAGGGCGATCGTTCACCCCTCCACTTT	CASSGQGDRSPLHF
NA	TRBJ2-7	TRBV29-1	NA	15	TGCAGCGTCGACCCGGGGCAGGGGGGAGCTTACGAGCAGTACTTC	CSVDPGQGGAYEQYF
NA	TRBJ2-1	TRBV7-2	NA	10	TGTGCCAGCAGCTTAGTTGAGCAGTTCTTC	CASSLVEQFF
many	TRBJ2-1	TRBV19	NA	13	TGTGCCAGTATTCCCAGGGGGGGAATTGGGCAGTTCTTC	CASIPRGGIGQFF
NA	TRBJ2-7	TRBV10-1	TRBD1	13	TGCGCCGCCACACCGGGACAGGGCTACGAGCAGTACTTC	CAATPGQGYEQYF
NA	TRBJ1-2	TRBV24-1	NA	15	TGTGCCACCAGTGTTGGGCCGACACTGAACTATGGTTACACCTTC	CATSVGPTLNYGYTF
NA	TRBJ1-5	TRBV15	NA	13	TGTGCCACCAGCAGAGTGGGGGGGCAGCCCCAGCATTTT	CATSRVGGQPQHF
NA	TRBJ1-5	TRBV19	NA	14	TGTGCCAGTAAGTCGGGGAATAGCAATCAGCCCCAGCATTTT	CASKSGNSNQPQHF
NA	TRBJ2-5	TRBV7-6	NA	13	TGTGCCAGCAGCTTACTGGGGCGAGAGACCCAGTACTTC	CASSLLGRETQYF
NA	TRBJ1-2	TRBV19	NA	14	TGTGCCAGTAGTATCAGTGGGGGCGGCTATGGCTACACCTTC	CASSISGGGYGYTF
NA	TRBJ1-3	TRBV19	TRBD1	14	TGTGCCAGTAGTAGAGGGGGCCCCGGAAACACCATATATTTT	CASSRGGPGNTIYF
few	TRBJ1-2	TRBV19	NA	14	TGTGCCAGTAGTCCCGGGCCAAGCGGGGGTGGCTACACCTTC	CASSPGPSGGGYTF
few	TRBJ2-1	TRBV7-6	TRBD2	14	TGTGCCAGCAGCTGGACTAGCGGGAGTAATGAGCAGTTCTTC	CASSWTSGSNEQFF
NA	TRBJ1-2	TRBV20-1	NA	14	TGCAGTGCTAGGGAGGGAGACCCTAACTATGGCTACACCTTC	CSAREGDPNYGYTF
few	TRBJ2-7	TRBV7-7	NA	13	TGTGCTAGCAGCCACGGACAGTCCTACGAGCAGTACTTC	CASSHGQSYEQYF
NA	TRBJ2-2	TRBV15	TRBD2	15	TGTGCCACCACTACAGAGCGGGGCAACACCGGGGAGCTGTTTTTT	CATTTERGNTGELFF